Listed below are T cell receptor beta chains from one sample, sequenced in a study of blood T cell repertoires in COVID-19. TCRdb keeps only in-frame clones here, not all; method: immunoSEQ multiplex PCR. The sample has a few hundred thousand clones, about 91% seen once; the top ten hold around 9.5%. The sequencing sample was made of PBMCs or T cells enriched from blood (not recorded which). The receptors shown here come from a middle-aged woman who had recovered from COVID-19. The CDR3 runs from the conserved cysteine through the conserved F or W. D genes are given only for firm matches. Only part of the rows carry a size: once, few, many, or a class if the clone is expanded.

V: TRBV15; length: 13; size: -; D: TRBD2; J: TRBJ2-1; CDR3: CATSRGLAGEQFF; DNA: TGTGCCACCAGCAGGGGACTAGCTGGTGAGCAGTTCTTC
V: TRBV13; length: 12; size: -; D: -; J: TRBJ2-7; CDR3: CASSLRTGSLVF; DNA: TGTGCCAGCAGCTTAAGAACAGGGAGCCTAGTTTTC
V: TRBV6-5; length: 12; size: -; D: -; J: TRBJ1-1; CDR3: CATRGMNTEAFF; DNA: TGTGCCACGCGGGGAATGAACACTGAAGCTTTCTTT
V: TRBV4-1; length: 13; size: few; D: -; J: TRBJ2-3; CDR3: CASSQDEGMTQYF; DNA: TGCGCCAGCAGCCAAGACGAGGGAATGACGCAGTATTTT
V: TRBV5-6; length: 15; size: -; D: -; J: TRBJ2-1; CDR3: CASSLNQASYNEQFF; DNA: TGTGCCAGCAGCTTGAACCAGGCTTCCTACAATGAGCAGTTCTTC
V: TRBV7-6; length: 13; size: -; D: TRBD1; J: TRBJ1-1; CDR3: CASSSGTGGKAFF; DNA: TGTGCCAGCAGCTCCGGGACAGGGGGGAAGGCTTTCTTT
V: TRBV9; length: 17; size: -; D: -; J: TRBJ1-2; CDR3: CASRGTDVGDSSYGYTF; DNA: TGTGCCAGCAGGGGCACGGACGTGGGAGATTCCTCCTATGGCTACACCTTC
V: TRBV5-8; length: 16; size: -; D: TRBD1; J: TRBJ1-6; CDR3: CASSLVGQGYNSPLHF; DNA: TGTGCCAGCAGCTTGGTCGGACAGGGCTATAATTCACCCCTCCACTTT
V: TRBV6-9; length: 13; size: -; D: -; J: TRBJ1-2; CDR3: CASSYYRYCGYTF; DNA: TGTGCCAGCAGTTATTACCGGTATTGTGGCTACACCTTC
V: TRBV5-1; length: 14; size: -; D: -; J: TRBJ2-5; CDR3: CASSTVRGRETQYF; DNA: TGCGCCAGCAGCACAGTAAGGGGTCGGGAGACCCAGTACTTC
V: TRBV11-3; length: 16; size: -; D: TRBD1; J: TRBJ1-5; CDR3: CASSPPGQSLNQPQHF; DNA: TGTGCCAGCAGCCCGCCGGGACAGAGTTTAAACCAGCCCCAGCATTTT
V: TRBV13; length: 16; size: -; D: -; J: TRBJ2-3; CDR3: CASSSPAEPSTDTQYF; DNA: TGTGCCAGCAGCTCCCCAGCGGAGCCTAGCACAGATACGCAGTATTTT
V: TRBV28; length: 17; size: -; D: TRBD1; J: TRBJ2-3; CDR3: CASSLLAGTASTDTQYF; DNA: TGTGCCAGCAGTTTGCTTGCCGGGACAGCTAGCACAGATACGCAGTATTTT
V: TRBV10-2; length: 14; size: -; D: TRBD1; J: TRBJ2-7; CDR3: CASSDRDRDYEQYF; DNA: TGCGCCAGCAGTGACCGGGACAGGGACTACGAGCAGTACTTC
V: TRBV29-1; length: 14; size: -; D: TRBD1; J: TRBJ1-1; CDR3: CSVPGDRVNTEAFF; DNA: TGCAGCGTCCCCGGGGACAGGGTTAATACTGAAGCTTTCTTT
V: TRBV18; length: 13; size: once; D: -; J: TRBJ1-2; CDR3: CASSTDRYYGYTF; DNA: TGTGCCAGCTCTACCGACAGGTACTATGGCTACACCTTC
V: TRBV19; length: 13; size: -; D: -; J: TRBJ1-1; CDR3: CASSSTANTEAFF; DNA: TGTGCCAGTAGTAGTACAGCGAACACTGAAGCTTTCTTT
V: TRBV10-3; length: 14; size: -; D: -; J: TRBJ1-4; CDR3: CAIKDGGGNEKLFF; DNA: TGTGCCATCAAAGACGGAGGAGGGAATGAAAAACTGTTTTTT
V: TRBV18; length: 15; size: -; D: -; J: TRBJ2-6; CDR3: CASSPGAGTANVLTF; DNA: TGTGCCAGCTCACCAGGGGCCGGGACAGCCAACGTCCTGACTTTC
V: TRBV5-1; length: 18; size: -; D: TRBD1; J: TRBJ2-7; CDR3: CASSLRRVNRGNYYEQYF; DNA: TGCGCCAGCAGCTTGCGACGGGTAAACAGGGGGAACTACTACGAGCAGTACTTC
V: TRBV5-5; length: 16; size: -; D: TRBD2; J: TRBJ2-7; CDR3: CASSLESAYGGGEQYF; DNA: TGTGCCAGCAGCTTGGAAAGCGCTTATGGCGGGGGGGAGCAGTACTTC
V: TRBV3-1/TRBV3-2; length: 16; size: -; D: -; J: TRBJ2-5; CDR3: CASSQWSAEAQETQYF; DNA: TGTGCCAGCAGCCAATGGTCAGCGGAGGCTCAAGAGACCCAGTACTTC
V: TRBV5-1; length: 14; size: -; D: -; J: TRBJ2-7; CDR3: CASSPRGLSYEQYF; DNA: TGCGCCAGCAGCCCTCGCGGCCTCTCCTACGAGCAGTACTTC
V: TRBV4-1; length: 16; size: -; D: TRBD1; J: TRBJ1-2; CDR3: CASSQDLTQGDYGYTF; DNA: TGCGCCAGCAGCCAAGATTTAACCCAGGGGGACTATGGCTACACCTTC
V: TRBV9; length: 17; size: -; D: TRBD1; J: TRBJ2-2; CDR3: CASSPRPDREYGGELFF; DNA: TGTGCCAGCAGCCCCCGTCCGGACAGGGAGTATGGCGGGGAGCTGTTTTTT
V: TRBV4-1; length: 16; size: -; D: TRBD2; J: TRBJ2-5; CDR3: CASSQEVVAGSETQYF; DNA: TGCGCCAGCAGCCAAGAAGTGGTAGCGGGGAGCGAGACCCAGTACTTC
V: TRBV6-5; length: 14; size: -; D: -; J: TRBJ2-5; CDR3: CASSPGQYQETQYF; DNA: TGTGCCAGCAGCCCAGGACAGTACCAAGAGACCCAGTACTTC
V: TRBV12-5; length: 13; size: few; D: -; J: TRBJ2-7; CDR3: CASGFGLIYEQYF; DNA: TGTGCTAGTGGTTTTGGGCTGATCTACGAGCAGTACTTC
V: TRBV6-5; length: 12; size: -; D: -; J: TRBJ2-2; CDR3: CASSPWPGELFF; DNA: TGTGCCAGCAGTCCCTGGCCCGGGGAGCTGTTTTTT
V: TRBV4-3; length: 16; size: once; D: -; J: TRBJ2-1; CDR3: CASSQENEFSYNEQFF; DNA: TGCGCCAGCAGCCAAGAGAACGAGTTCTCCTACAATGAGCAGTTCTTC
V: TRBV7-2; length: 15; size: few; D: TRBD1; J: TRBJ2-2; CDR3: CASSFEAGGFGELFF; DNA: TGTGCCAGCAGCTTTGAGGCAGGGGGCTTCGGGGAGCTGTTTTTT
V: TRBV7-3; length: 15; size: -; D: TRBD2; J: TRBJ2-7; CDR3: CASSVAGTSATKQYF; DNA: TGTGCCAGCAGCGTCGCCGGGACTAGCGCGACTAAGCAGTACTTC
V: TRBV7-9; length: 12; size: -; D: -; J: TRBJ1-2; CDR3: CASSYEGTSYTF; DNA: TGTGCCAGCAGCTACGAAGGGACTAGCTACACCTTC
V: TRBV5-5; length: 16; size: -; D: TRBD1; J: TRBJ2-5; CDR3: CASSLAQTGGQETQYF; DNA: TGTGCCAGCAGCTTGGCTCAGACAGGGGGCCAAGAGACCCAGTACTTC
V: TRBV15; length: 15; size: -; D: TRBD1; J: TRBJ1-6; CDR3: CATSRGQGRGSPLHF; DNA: TGTGCCACCAGCAGGGGACAGGGTAGAGGTTCACCCCTCCACTTT
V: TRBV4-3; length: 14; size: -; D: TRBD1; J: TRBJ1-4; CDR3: CASSQPGQYEKLFF; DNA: TGCGCCAGCAGCCAACCGGGACAGTATGAAAAACTGTTTTTT
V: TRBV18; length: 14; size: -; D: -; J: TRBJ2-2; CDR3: CASSPERMSGELFF; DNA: TGTGCCAGCTCACCAGAGCGGATGAGCGGGGAGCTGTTTTTT
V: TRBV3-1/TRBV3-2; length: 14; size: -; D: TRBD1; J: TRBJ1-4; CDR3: CASSQGTGSEKLFF; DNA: TGTGCCAGCAGCCAAGGGACAGGGAGTGAAAAACTGTTTTTT
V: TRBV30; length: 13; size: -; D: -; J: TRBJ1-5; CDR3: CAWSESGYQPQHF; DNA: TGTGCCTGGAGTGAGTCAGGGTATCAGCCCCAGCATTTT
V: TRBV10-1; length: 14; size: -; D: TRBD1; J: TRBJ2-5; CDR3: CASSATGGRETQYF; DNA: TGCGCCAGCAGTGCAACAGGGGGCAGAGAGACCCAGTACTTC
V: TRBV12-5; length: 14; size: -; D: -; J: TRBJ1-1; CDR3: CASGLVDTNTEAFF; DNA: TGTGCTAGTGGTTTGGTGGACACAAACACTGAAGCTTTCTTT
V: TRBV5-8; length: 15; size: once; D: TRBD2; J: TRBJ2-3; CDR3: CASLPSGRGLDTQYF; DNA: TGTGCCAGCTTGCCTAGCGGGAGGGGTTTGGATACGCAGTATTTT
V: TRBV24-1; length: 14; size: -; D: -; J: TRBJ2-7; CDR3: CATSDLRQQAEQYF; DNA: TGTGCCACCAGTGATTTGCGGCAGCAGGCCGAGCAGTACTTC
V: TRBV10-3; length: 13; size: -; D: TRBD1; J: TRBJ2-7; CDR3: CATRDSLVYEQYF; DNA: TGTGCCACCAGGGACAGTCTGGTCTACGAGCAGTACTTC
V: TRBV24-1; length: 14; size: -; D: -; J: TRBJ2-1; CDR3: CATSDGGSYNEQFF; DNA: TGTGCCACCAGTGACGGAGGGAGCTACAATGAGCAGTTCTTC
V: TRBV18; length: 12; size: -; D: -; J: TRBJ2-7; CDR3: CASSGLSYEQYF; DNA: TGTGCCAGCTCAGGGCTCTCCTACGAGCAGTACTTC
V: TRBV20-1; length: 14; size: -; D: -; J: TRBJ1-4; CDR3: CSASGGRGNEKLFF; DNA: TGCAGTGCTAGTGGTGGTAGGGGTAATGAAAAACTGTTTTTT